The rows below give T cell receptor beta chains drawn from one sample of a study of human T cells and chemical hapten exposure. TCRdb reanalysed the RACE reads using MiXCR and keeps one entry per CDR3 protein. Counted here are roughly 150,000 distinct CDR3 sequences, around a quarter occurring once; the ten biggest clones make up 2.1%. Material: whole blood, obtained in connection with sensitization to the hapten diphenylcyclopropenone (DPC). These receptors were collected from a woman younger than 30 with alopecia areata. Some clones in this sample may be carry-over from other donors' samples. Each CDR3 is given with its conserved first and last residue. The D gene is left open where the match is weak. Size is omitted from some rows. Given values are once, few, many or a class for expanded clones.

v_call	clone_size	j_call	d_call	cdr3_aa	cdr3_nt
TRBV4-1	.	TRBJ2-7	TRBD2	CASSQDVGGLAREQYF	TGCGCCAGCAGCCAAGATGTTGGGGGACTAGCTCGCGAGCAGTACTTC
TRBV5-1	.	TRBJ1-1	.	CASSPSGSSTEAFF	TGCGCCAGCAGCCCTTCCGGGTCGAGCACTGAAGCTTTCTTT
TRBV20-1	few	TRBJ1-6	.	CSAHKHTGYPLHF	TGCAGTGCTCATAAACACACAGGATACCCCCTCCACTTT
TRBV28	.	TRBJ2-7	.	CASITGPYEQYF	TGTGCCAGCATCACCGGGCCATACGAGCAGTACTTC
TRBV4-3	.	TRBJ1-4	.	CASSQGQGATNEKLFF	TGCGCCAGCAGCCAAGGTCAAGGGGCGACTAATGAAAAACTGTTTTTT
TRBV29-1	.	TRBJ1-1	.	CSVVRPLNTEAFF	TGCAGCGTTGTAAGGCCATTGAACACTGAAGCTTTCTTT
TRBV9	.	TRBJ2-6	.	CASSTPSLGGGANVLTF	TGTGCCAGCAGTACCCCCTCTTTGGGCGGTGGGGCCAACGTCCTGACTTTC
TRBV18	.	TRBJ1-5	.	CASSPRGDSNQPQHF	TGTGCCAGCTCTCCCAGGGGAGATAGCAATCAGCCCCAGCATTTT
TRBV27	.	TRBJ2-7	.	CASSLYGSSSYEQYF	TGTGCCAGCAGTTTATATGGCAGTAGCTCCTACGAGCAGTACTTC
TRBV20-1	few	TRBJ2-7	.	CSARPGTTSYSEQYF	TGCAGTGCTAGACCTGGGACGACCTCCTACAGCGAGCAGTACTTC
TRBV7-9	.	TRBJ1-4	.	CASRALAGEKLFF	TGTGCCAGCAGGGCACTGGCGGGAGAAAAACTGTTTTTT
TRBV11-2	medium-sized	TRBJ2-5	.	CASSLVGETQYF	TGTGCCAGCAGCTTAGTAGGGGAGACCCAGTACTTC
TRBV10-3	.	TRBJ2-7	TRBD2	CAISEVGGDVNF	TGTGCCATCAGTGAGGTTGGGGGGGACGTGAACTTC
TRBV27	few	TRBJ1-5	.	CASSPGTGQPQHF	TGTGCCAGCAGTCCGGGGACGGGTCAGCCCCAGCATTTT
TRBV4-1	few	TRBJ2-1	.	CASSRDNEQFF	TGCGCCAGCAGCCGAGACAATGAGCAGTTCTTC
TRBV10-3	.	TRBJ2-5	TRBD2	CAISEGSLASGGETQYF	TGTGCCATCAGTGAAGGGTCATTGGCTAGCGGGGGAGAGACCCAGTACTTC
TRBV7-2	few	TRBJ1-2	TRBD1	CASSLDGQGYGYTF	TGTGCCAGCAGCTTAGACGGACAGGGGTATGGCTACACCTTC
TRBV6-2/TRBV6-3	.	TRBJ2-3	.	CASTPRSNTDTQYF	TGTGCCAGCACCCCTCGGTCGAACACAGATACGCAGTATTTT
TRBV20-1	few	TRBJ2-5	.	CSARPTGWETQYF	TGCAGTGCCAGACCCACGGGGTGGGAGACCCAGTACTTC
TRBV7-2	.	TRBJ1-1	.	CASSSDISEGRAFF	TGTGCCAGCAGCTCCGACATTTCAGAGGGCAGAGCTTTCTTT
TRBV2	.	TRBJ1-1	TRBD1	CASRYRGLGTEAFF	TGTGCCAGCCGTTACAGGGGGTTGGGCACTGAAGCTTTCTTT
TRBV2	.	TRBJ2-2	.	CASNAFANTGELFF	TGTGCCAGCAATGCTTTCGCGAACACCGGGGAGCTGTTTTTT
TRBV20-1	few	TRBJ2-1	.	CSARVGHPRSYNEQFF	TGCAGTGCTAGAGTTGGCCATCCCCGTTCCTACAATGAGCAGTTCTTC
TRBV11-2	.	TRBJ2-7	.	CASRPPGPGGEQYF	TGTGCCAGCAGGCCGCCGGGACCCGGGGGCGAGCAGTACTTC
TRBV30	.	TRBJ2-7	.	CAWSGGSYEQYF	TGTGCCTGGAGCGGGGGATCCTACGAGCAGTACTTC
TRBV7-2	.	TRBJ2-1	.	CASSLWEGEQFF	TGTGCCAGCAGCTTATGGGAAGGTGAGCAGTTCTTC
TRBV6-5	.	TRBJ2-7	.	CASSWDWSSYEQYF	TGTGCCAGCAGCTGGGACTGGAGCTCCTACGAGCAGTACTTC
TRBV2	.	TRBJ1-6	.	CASTDGSPLHF	TGTGCCAGCACGGACGGTTCACCCCTCCACTTT
TRBV27	few	TRBJ2-1	TRBD2	CASSPQTSGDAYNEQFF	TGTGCCAGCAGTCCCCAGACTAGCGGGGACGCCTACAATGAGCAGTTCTTC
TRBV4-1	.	TRBJ2-7	.	CASSLSGTGLNYEQYF	TGCGCCAGCAGCCTTTCGGGGACCGGACTTAACTACGAGCAGTACTTC
TRBV7-9	few	TRBJ2-3	TRBD2	CASSLGSSGPTDTQYF	TGTGCCAGCAGCTTAGGGTCTAGCGGGCCCACAGATACGCAGTATTTT
TRBV5-1	few	TRBJ1-2	.	CASSFGGNYGYTF	TGCGCCAGCAGCTTTGGAGGGAACTATGGCTACACCTTC
TRBV29-1	few	TRBJ1-2	.	CSVVRDYGYTF	TGCAGCGTTGTACGGGACTATGGCTACACCTTC
TRBV6-1	.	TRBJ1-6	.	CASSTGVLLHF	TGTGCCAGCAGTACCGGCGTCCTCCTCCACTTT
TRBV9	.	TRBJ2-5	.	CASSVAGDQETQYF	TGTGCCAGCAGCGTAGCAGGGGACCAAGAGACCCAGTACTTC
TRBV24-1	few	TRBJ2-2	TRBD1	CATSDTRTGDTGELFF	TGTGCCACCAGTGATACACGGACAGGGGACACCGGGGAGCTGTTTTTT
TRBV5-1	.	TRBJ2-2	.	CASSPQGGGASTGELFF	TGCGCCAGCAGCCCCCAGGGCGGAGGAGCTAGCACCGGGGAGCTGTTTTTT
TRBV7-2	few	TRBJ2-2	.	CASSLERRNTGELFF	TGTGCCAGCAGCTTAGAGCGGAGGAACACCGGGGAGCTGTTTTTT
TRBV4-2	.	TRBJ1-1	.	CASSQDGTGMNTEAFF	TGTGCCAGCAGCCAAGATGGAACAGGCATGAACACTGAAGCTTTCTTT
TRBV7-9	.	TRBJ1-2	TRBD1	CASSAQGTGIGGYTF	TGTGCCAGCAGTGCTCAAGGGACAGGGATCGGTGGCTACACCTTC
TRBV4-2	few	TRBJ2-7	.	CASSQLDGEQYF	TGTGCCAGCAGCCAACTAGACGGCGAGCAGTACTTC
TRBV7-8	once	TRBJ2-4	TRBD2	CASSLDAASGAVKNIQYF	TGTGCCAGCAGCTTAGATGCGGCTAGCGGGGCTGTGAAAAACATTCAGTACTTC
TRBV20-1	many	TRBJ1-5	.	CSASSWVHSNQPQHF	TGCAGTGCTAGTTCGTGGGTTCATAGCAATCAGCCCCAGCATTTT
TRBV20-1	.	TRBJ2-2	TRBD2	CSAEGLAVGELFF	TGCAGTGCGGAGGGACTAGCGGTCGGGGAGCTGTTTTTT
TRBV4-2	.	TRBJ2-1	.	CASSPVGGEQFF	TGTGCCAGCAGCCCGGTGGGGGGTGAGCAGTTCTTC
TRBV2	few	TRBJ1-1	.	CASSNGVNTEAFF	TGTGCCAGCTCAAACGGGGTGAACACTGAAGCTTTCTTT
TRBV2	.	TRBJ1-1	.	CASSEWGGIGTEAFF	TGTGCCAGCAGTGAATGGGGCGGCATAGGCACTGAAGCTTTCTTT
TRBV5-1	.	TRBJ2-1	.	CASSLAVGPNYNEQFF	TGCGCCAGCAGCTTGGCGGTCGGGCCTAACTACAATGAGCAGTTCTTC